A few counts support the clone carrying this T cell receptor beta chain. The data were obtained in a study of CD8+CD57+ T cells in acquired aplastic anemia. Study at large: Sorted CD4+ and CD8+ cells gave a mean 3.2 ug DNA, range about 0.17 to 27.4 ug.

The CDR3 length is 15 residues. V lost 2 bases and J 1 base, leaving 12 bases between the germline ends. Germline CDR1 reads SGHKS; CDR2 reads YYEKEE (reference sequence). The patients chosen for sequencing had shown expansion of CD8+CD57+ cells (detected by flow cytometry). The patients all had a severe acquired aplastic anemia diagnosis. Untreated patients provided the blood samples, with no therapy given before sampling. Genomic DNA was employed as the template in profiling TCR beta VDJ and CDR3. A single record per CDR3 protein comes from TCRdb applying MiXCR to the reads. The repertoire holds 260,000 or so distinct CDR3 sequences, with about 80% as singletons.

The TCR was taken from a human donor with aplastic anemia. Sequencing was done on a sample of sorted CD4+, CD8+, or CD8+CD57+ T cells (not recorded which) from PBMCs. The chain employs TRBV5-5 and TRBJ1-1; no clear D. CDR3 residues: CASSLERKGNTEAFF. CDR3 sequence (DNA): TGTGCCAGCAGCTTAGAGAGGAAAGGGAACACTGAAGCTTTCTTT.